Listed here are 8 T cell receptor beta chains from one sample, sequenced in a study of cytomegalovirus exposure and HLA in healthy donors. The primer mix had 60 Vbeta and 13 Jbeta primers. Repertoires were generated with immunoSEQ multiplex PCR, while TCRdb's copy carries only in-frame clones and drops some. Of some 200,000 clones in the sample, about 80% were seen once. Source material: PBMCs. The receptors originated from a boy aged 5-17 years in good health and CMV-seronegative.

This chain joins TRBV10-3 and TRBJ1-5; unclear D gene. The length of the CDR3 is 13 residues. In germline, CDR1 is ENHRY, CDR2 SYGVKD. V was clipped by 4 bases and J by 6 bases, with 10 bases between them. This CDR3 reads CAISGPGIQPQHF. CDR3 in DNA: TGTGCCATCAGTGGACCGGGAATTCAGCCCCAGCATTTT.

The rearrangement links TRBV30 to TRBJ1-1; no clear D gene. CDR1 and CDR2 from the germline V gene are GTSNPN and SVGIG (reference sequence). This CDR3 has 12 amino acids. V lost 3 bases, J lost 13 bases, and 18 bases lay in between. The CDR3 region is CAWRDNLPRDFF. For the CDR3, the DNA is TGTGCCTGGAGGGATAACCTTCCGAGGGATTTCTTT.

The chain joins TRBV14 to TRBJ1-1; no reliable D call. V gave up 0 bases and J gave up 2 bases, with 22 bases separating them. Germline CDR1 reads SGHDN; CDR2 reads FVKESK. The length of the CDR3 is 19 residues. This chain's CDR3 is CASSQDVRRVLGINTEAFF. Written as DNA, the CDR3 is TGTGCCAGCAGCCAAGATGTGAGGAGGGTATTAGGGATTAACACTGAAGCTTTCTTT.

The V gene is TRBV5-6, the J gene TRBJ1-3, with D possibly being TRBD1 (6 bases). Per germline, CDR1 SGHDT and CDR2 YYEEEE. Between the trimmed V and J ends, which lost 3 bases and 4 bases, there was a span of 14 bases. The CDR3 length is 15 residues. As DNA, the CDR3 is TGTGCCAGCAGCTCTACTTCGGGACAAGGAAACACCATATATTTT. Translated, it gives CASSSTSGQGNTIYF.

Only one count was recorded for this clone. As DNA, the CDR3 is TGTGCCAGCTCTCTCGGGTCGAGTCCCACTGAAGCTTTCTTT. It is translated as CASSLGSSPTEAFF. The chain employs TRBV19 and TRBJ1-1; D not certain. The V end was cut by 9 bases, the J end by 4 bases, with 18 bases between. The CDR3 is 14 amino acids. Per germline, CDR1 LNHDA and CDR2 SQIVND (reference sequence).

This clone was seen more than once but under ten times. The V gene is TRBV7-9, the J gene TRBJ1-4; TRBD1 matches 9 bases. V lost 3 bases, J lost 4 bases, and 3 bases stayed unmatched. The CDR3 consists of 15 residues. Germline CDR1 and CDR2: SEHNR and FQNEAQ (reference sequence). This CDR3 is CASSLSGQGNEKLFF. As DNA, the CDR3 is TGTGCCAGCAGCTTGTCGGGACAGGGTAATGAAAAACTGTTTTTT.

V gene TRBV6-5 combines with J gene TRBJ2-7, with 7 positions matching TRBD2. CDR1 and CDR2 from the germline V gene are MNHEY and SVGAGI. The CDR3 has 16 amino acids. The junction had 9 bases not matched to a gene; V was cut back by 0 bases and J by 4 bases. The CDR3 sequence is CASSYSGPREGYEQYF. In DNA, the CDR3 is TGTGCCAGCAGTTACTCAGGGCCCAGGGAGGGTTACGAGCAGTACTTC.

The rearrangement links TRBV5-4 to TRBJ1-1; D might be TRBD1 (6 bases). CDR1 is SGHNT, CDR2 YYREEE, per germline (reference sequence). The length of the CDR3 is 15 residues. Trimming removed 2 bases from V and 0 bases from J, with 11 bases in between. Written as DNA, the CDR3 is TGTGCCAGCAGCTTCGGACAGACCATGAACACTGAAGCTTTCTTT. Protein sequence: CASSFGQTMNTEAFF.